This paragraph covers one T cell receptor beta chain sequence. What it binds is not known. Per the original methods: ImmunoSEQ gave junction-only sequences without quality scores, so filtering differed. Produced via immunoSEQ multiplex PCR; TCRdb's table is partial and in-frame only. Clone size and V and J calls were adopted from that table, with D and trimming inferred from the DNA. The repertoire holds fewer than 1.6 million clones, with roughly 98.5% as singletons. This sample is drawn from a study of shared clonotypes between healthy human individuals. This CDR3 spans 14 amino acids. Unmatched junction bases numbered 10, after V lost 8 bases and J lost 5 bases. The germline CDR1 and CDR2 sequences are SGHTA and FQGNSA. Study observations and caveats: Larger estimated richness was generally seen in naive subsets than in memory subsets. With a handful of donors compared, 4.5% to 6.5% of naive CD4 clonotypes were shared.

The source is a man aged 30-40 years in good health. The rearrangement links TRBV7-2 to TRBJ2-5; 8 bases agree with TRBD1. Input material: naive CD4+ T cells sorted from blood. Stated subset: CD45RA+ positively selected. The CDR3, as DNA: TGTGCCAGCCGGAGGACAGGGTTTGGGGAGACCCAGTACTTC. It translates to CASRRTGFGETQYF.